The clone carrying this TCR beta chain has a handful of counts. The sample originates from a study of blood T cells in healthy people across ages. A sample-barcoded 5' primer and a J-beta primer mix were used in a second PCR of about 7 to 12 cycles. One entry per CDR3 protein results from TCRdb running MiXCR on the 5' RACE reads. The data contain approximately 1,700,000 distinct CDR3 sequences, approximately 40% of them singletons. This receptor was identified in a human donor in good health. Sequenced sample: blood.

CDR3 sequence: CASSFGWVAGPSGANVPTF. Here the CDR3 DNA reads TGTGCCAGCAGCTTTGGATGGGTTGCGGGGCCCTCTGGGGCCAACGTCCCGACTTTC. The chain joins TRBV12-1 to TRBJ2-6; the table's D call TRBD1 went unverified against the DNA. TRBV12-1 is recorded as a pseudogene. The CDR3 covers 19 residues.